This TCR beta chain was profiled in a study of OX40 agonist ivuxolimab in advanced cancers. Regarding the complete study: Ivuxolimab, which targeted the costimulatory receptor OX40 (CD134), was an agonistic, fully human IgG2 monoclonal antibody. Intravenous ivuxolimab was administered to patients every 2 weeks at six dose levels: 0.01, 0.1, 0.3, 1.5, 3 and 10 mg/kg. Among the approximately 50 dose-escalation patients, about 19 had hepatocellular carcinoma, about 15 melanoma, 9 renal cell carcinoma and 9 head and neck cancer. In the dose-escalation cohort, 82.7% of patients were male, and the mean age was approximately 55 years, with a range of about 23 to 80. Patients were allowed to have had prior anti-PD-1, anti-PD-L1 or anti-CTLA-4 therapy, and around two fifths of the dose-escalation patients had been treated with checkpoint inhibitors. Partial responses occurred in three dose-escalation patients: two with cutaneous melanoma and one with hepatocellular carcinoma. Peripheral TCRbeta sequencing was intended to test whether TCR sequence diversity was altered and clonal T-cell expansion was caused by ivuxolimab. The paper describes the monotherapy dose-escalation part (N = 52 patients) of the phase I trial of ivuxolimab. The full study reports these points: In the 0.1-3.0 mg/kg groups, partial responders had among the lowest normalized peripheral clonal expansion, particularly in CD8+ T cells. The antigen specificity of the peripheral T cells that underwent clonal expansion was not determined. At doses from 0.1 to 3.0 mg/kg, clonal expansion was seen in both CD4+ and CD8+ blood T cells between baseline and week 6. On average, CD8+ T cells showed more expanded clones than CD4+ T cells after ivuxolimab. Low levels of normalized T-cell clonal expansion were also seen in some patients who did not respond.

The CDR3 goes from the cysteine to the phenylalanine over 14 residues. Only the CDR3 region is kept as DNA, spanning 42 bases read in frame from base 1. Sequences LNHDA (CDR1) and SQIVND (CDR2) are obtained from the germline V gene (reference sequence). At the junction V is shortened by 8 bases and J by 6 bases; bases outside the gene matches: 11. Genomic DNA was extracted from sorted cells for sequencing of the TCRbeta CDR3 region. TCRbeta CDR3 regions were sequenced using the immunoSEQ Assay. This is the immuneACCESS table as TCRdb keeps it, with only in-frame sequences that have V and J called. A part of the clones is gone; compared with another copy, unresolved V genes explain less than half, and the rest is unexplained. The sample includes 70,000 to 85,000 clones, with roughly 88% observed a single time. The biggest ten clones account for about 1.1% of the sample. In regard to this clone: No cognate antigen has been identified for it. Per-base qualities were not stored, and no clone one base away is much larger.

Patients with a history of autoimmune disease or receiving systemic immunosuppression were excluded from the trial. Peripheral blood for TCR sequencing was drawn from every dose cohort at baseline, at cycle 4 day 1 and at cycle 7 day 1. The samples were taken from a phase I, first-in-human, multicenter, open-label dose-escalation trial of ivuxolimab. The trial enrolled adults with locally advanced or metastatic head and neck squamous cell, hepatocellular, melanoma or renal cell carcinoma. CD4+ and CD8+ T cells were sorted separately from peripheral blood before TCR sequencing. Here the sequenced sample was CD4+ or CD8+ T cells sorted from blood, taken in a trial of the OX40 agonist ivuxolimab. In this chain, TRBV19 is recombined with TRBJ1-1, and 8 junction bases match TRBD1. The TCR sequence derives from an adult with an advanced solid tumor such as melanoma, head and neck, liver or kidney cancer. The nucleotide sequence is given as TGTGCCAGTCTTCCGCAGGGGGCGCGGGCTGAAGCTTTCTTT. Translated, it reads CASLPQGARAEAFF.